The clone carrying this TCR beta chain was observed a few times. Its target is not known. It was by quantitative 5'-RACE with molecular barcodes that TCR beta libraries were made. TCRdb called the 5' RACE reads again in MiXCR, with one record for every CDR3 protein. The sample consists of 350,000 to 450,000 distinct CDR3 sequences, about 24% of them appearing once. The data originate from a study of CD8 T cells in ankylosing spondylitis. Overall study findings and caveats: Disease-linked clones displayed a CD8+ phenotype and appeared relatively rarely in peripheral blood. The authors reported significant enrichment of disease-linked clones in matched ankylosing spondylitis synovial fluid. Blood from ankylosing spondylitis patients appeared to carry a characteristic roughly 8-variant TCR beta motif. Earlier authors reported some of these motif variants in reactive arthritis synovial fluid and blood.

The TCR originated in a male donor with ankylosing spondylitis. The material sequenced was blood, either unsorted or a sorted T cell fraction (not recorded which).

CDR3: CASSLGGAISTYGYTF. The CDR3 DNA follows: TGCGCCAGCAGCTTGGGGGGGGCTATCTCCACCTATGGCTACACCTTC. The chain recombines TRBV5-1 with TRBJ1-2; a weak D match, TRBD1 (6 bases). The CDR3 is made up of 16 amino acids. Trimming left V 0 bases short and J 4 bases short, with 16 bases between. Germline V CDR1 and CDR2: SGHRS, YFSETQ.